This T cell receptor beta chain appears in the sequencing data of a study of blood T cell repertoires in COVID-19. Data came from immunoSEQ multiplex PCR; TCRdb stores just in-frame clones and leaves some out. The sample shows some 120,000 clones, about 89% of them seen only once. CDR3 length: 14 amino acids. Trimming left V 5 bases short and J 4 bases short, with 12 bases between. Germline lookup yields CDR1 MNHEY and CDR2 SMNVEV (reference sequence). Sequencing input: peripheral blood. The chain links TRBV27 to TRBJ1-3, with D hard to call. The receptor's source is a human donor with acute or convalescent COVID-19. The donor label of this sample is uncertain. The CDR3 DNA is TGTGCCAGCAGTCCCCGCTGGAGAGGAAACACCATATATTTT. Its protein is CASSPRWRGNTIYF.